These 15 T cell receptor beta chains share one sample of origin, sequenced in a study of blood T cells in healthy people across ages. Next came a second PCR, run for roughly 6 to 11 cycles, which used a sample-barcoded 5' primer along with a J-beta primer mix. TCRdb used MiXCR to reprocess the 5' RACE reads, holding one entry per CDR3 protein. The data hold some 920,000 distinct CDR3 sequences, with about 51% observed a single time. What was sequenced was blood. All receptors derive from a woman between 55 and 75 years old in good health.

This clonotype was seen a few times. The chain uses TRBV24-1 and TRBJ2-3; 9 positions match TRBD2. The germline gives CDR1 KGHDR, CDR2 SFDVKD. The CDR3 covers 13 residues. Trimming took 12 bases from V and 5 from J; bases not matched to a gene: 8. Written as DNA, the CDR3 is TGTGCCGCGTCAGCGGGAGGACGAGATACGCAGTATTTT. As protein: CAASAGGRDTQYF.

Only a few counts were recorded for this clonotype. This rearrangement joins TRBV5-5 to TRBJ2-5, with D possibly being TRBD1 (6 bases). Between the trimmed V and J ends, which lost 1 base and 11 bases, there was a span of 18 bases. Germline V CDR1 and CDR2: SGHKS, YYEKEE (reference sequence). CDR3 length equals 14 residues. The CDR3 nucleotides are TGTGCCAGCAGCTTGATAACAGGGATGACGGAGCAGTACTTC. Amino acid sequence: CASSLITGMTEQYF. Full variable domain (rest looked up from reference TRBV5-5 and TRBJ2-5): DAGVTQSPTHLIKTRGQQVTLRCSPISGHKSVSWYQQVLGQGPQFIFQYYEKEERGRGNFPDRFSARQFPNYSSELNVNALLLGDSALYLCASSLITGMTEQYFGPGTRLLVL.

The chain recombines TRBV4-2 with TRBJ2-2; 10 positions agree with TRBD2. Germline V lookup: CDR1 LGHNA, CDR2 YNFKEQ. The CDR3 is made up of 16 amino acids. The trim removed 3 bases at V and 7 bases at J, leaving 8 bases unmatched. CDR3 in amino acids: CASSHESGRAHGELFF. For the CDR3, the DNA is TGTGCCAGCAGCCACGAAAGCGGGAGGGCCCACGGGGAGCTGTTTTTT.

The genes are TRBV27 and TRBJ2-7, with a possible D match to TRBD1 (5 bases). The CDR3 covers 14 residues. In germline, CDR1 is MNHEY, CDR2 SMNVEV (reference sequence). V was pared by 3 bases and J by 4 bases, with 13 bases between. CDR3 DNA: TGTGCCAGCAGTTTCGCCAGGGTTGCATACGAGCAGTACTTC. This encodes CASSFARVAYEQYF.

The chain employs TRBV6-5 and TRBJ1-1, with D hard to call. Germline V lookup: CDR1 MNHEY, CDR2 SVGAGI. Trimming removed 0 bases at V and 5 bases at J, with 7 bases between. The CDR3 is made up of 13 amino acids. The CDR3 loop is CASSYSLGTEAFF. CDR3 coding DNA: TGTGCCAGCAGTTACTCGCTCGGGACTGAAGCTTTCTTT.

The rearrangement uses TRBV4-1 and TRBJ2-7, with TRBD2 matching 7 bases. Per the germline V gene, CDR1 is MGHRA and CDR2 is YSYEKL. V gave up 4 bases and J gave up 2 bases; unmatched junction bases: 5. The CDR3 runs to 14 residues. DNA of the CDR3: TGCGCCAGCAGCCGCCCGGGACTACCCTACGAGCAGTACTTC. Translation gives CASSRPGLPYEQYF.

The chain joins TRBV7-9 to TRBJ2-4, with 11 bases fitting TRBD2. J lost 1 base, V lost 5 bases, and 7 bases had no gene match. Germline assignment: CDR1 SEHNR and CDR2 FQNEAQ (reference sequence). The CDR3 length is 17 residues. CDR3 DNA: TGTGCCAGCAGCCCCGTAGCGGGAGGGCTCGCCAAAAACATTCAGTACTTC. It yields the protein CASSPVAGGLAKNIQYF.

This clonotype showed up just a few times. The CDR3 loop is CSATSGRSDEQYF. In DNA form, the CDR3 reads TGCAGCGCCACTAGCGGGAGGAGCGACGAGCAGTACTTC. The rearrangement links TRBV20-1 to TRBJ2-7; 12 nucleotides match TRBD2. CDR1 is DFQATT and CDR2 is SNEGSKA in the germline V gene (reference sequence). The CDR3 length is 13 residues.

J is TRBJ2-5 and V is TRBV9, with D possibly TRBD1 on 6 matching bases. The CDR3 consists of 16 residues. Germline V gives CDR1 SGDLS, CDR2 YYNGEE. Trimming cost V 5 bases and J 5 bases, with 22 bases left between them. CDR3 protein: CASSVGAGVPWETQYF. The CDR3 DNA sequence: TGTGCCAGCAGTGTCGGGGCAGGGGTTCCTTGGGAGACCCAGTACTTC.

This chain links TRBV14 with TRBJ1-6; 7 bases line up with TRBD1. The CDR3 sequence is 16 residues long. The junction had 7 bases not matched to a gene; V was cut back by 0 bases and J by 8 bases. Germline assignment: CDR1 SGHDN and CDR2 FVKESK. Here the CDR3 DNA reads TGTGCCAGCAGCCAAGAAAAAGGGGGCTTTTATTCACCCCTCCACTTT. Translation: CASSQEKGGFYSPLHF. Combining the CDR3 with reference TRBV14 and TRBJ1-6 gives the whole variable domain EAGVTQFPSHSVIEKGQTVTLRCDPISGHDNLYWYRRVMGKEIKFLLHFVKESKQDESGMPNNRFLAERTGGTYSTLKVQPAELEDSGVYFCASSQEKGGFYSPLHFGNGTRLTVT.

The CDR3 coding sequence is TGCGCCAGCAGCTTGATGGGACAGGGCAACGAGCAGTACTTC. Its protein product is CASSLMGQGNEQYF. The rearrangement uses TRBV5-1 and TRBJ2-4; 9 nucleotides align to TRBD1. The J call could be wrong; TRBJ2-7 is a better fit for the DNA end. The CDR3 runs 14 residues. Germline V gives CDR1 SGHRS, CDR2 YFSETQ.

This rearrangement joins TRBV7-9 to TRBJ2-5, with D unresolved. The CDR3 extends over 13 amino acids. CDR1 and CDR2 (germline): SEHNR, FQNEAQ (reference sequence). Trimming left V 8 bases short and J 11 bases short, with 21 bases between. The CDR3 loop is CASGPRAKVGQYF. CDR3 DNA: TGTGCCAGCGGACCCCGAGCAAAAGTCGGGCAGTACTTC. Looking up the rest from reference TRBV7-9 and TRBJ2-5 gives the full variable domain: DTGVSQNPRHKITKRGQNVTFRCDPISEHNRLYWYRQTLGQGPEFLTYFQNEAQLEKSRLLSDRFSAERPKGSFSTLEIQRTEQGDSAMYLCASGPRAKVGQYFGPGTRLLVL.

This clonotype was seen a few times. This rearrangement joins TRBV7-9 to TRBJ2-7, with 7 bases that match TRBD2. The J segment lost 5 bases and the V segment lost 6 bases, leaving 13 bases of the junction unmatched. In germline, CDR1 is SEHNR, CDR2 FQNEAQ (reference sequence). The CDR3 runs 15 residues. In DNA form, the CDR3 reads TGTGCCAGCAGGAACGCGGGAGTGCCCAACCACGAGCAGTACTTC. Translating gives CASRNAGVPNHEQYF.

Notes on this clonotype: A read error may be the cause here, since a much bigger clone is one base away. The rearrangement uses TRBV3-1 and TRBJ2-5; either TRBD1 or TRBD2 may fit D (5 bases each). Germline assignment: CDR1 LGHDT and CDR2 YNNKEL (reference sequence). This CDR3 comprises 13 residues. This CDR3 reads CASSLQGEETLYF. CDR3 nucleotides: TGTGCCAGCAGCCTTCAGGGAGAAGAGACCCTGTACTTC.

The chain carries TRBV12-3 or TRBV12-4 and TRBJ1-1; 9 positions agree with TRBD1. CDR3 size: 16 residues. V shed 4 bases and J 3 bases; nucleotides not matched to a gene: 9. CDR3 region: CASSSPGTGIDTEAFF. CDR3 bases: TGTGCCAGCAGTTCTCCGGGGACAGGGATTGACACTGAAGCTTTCTTT.